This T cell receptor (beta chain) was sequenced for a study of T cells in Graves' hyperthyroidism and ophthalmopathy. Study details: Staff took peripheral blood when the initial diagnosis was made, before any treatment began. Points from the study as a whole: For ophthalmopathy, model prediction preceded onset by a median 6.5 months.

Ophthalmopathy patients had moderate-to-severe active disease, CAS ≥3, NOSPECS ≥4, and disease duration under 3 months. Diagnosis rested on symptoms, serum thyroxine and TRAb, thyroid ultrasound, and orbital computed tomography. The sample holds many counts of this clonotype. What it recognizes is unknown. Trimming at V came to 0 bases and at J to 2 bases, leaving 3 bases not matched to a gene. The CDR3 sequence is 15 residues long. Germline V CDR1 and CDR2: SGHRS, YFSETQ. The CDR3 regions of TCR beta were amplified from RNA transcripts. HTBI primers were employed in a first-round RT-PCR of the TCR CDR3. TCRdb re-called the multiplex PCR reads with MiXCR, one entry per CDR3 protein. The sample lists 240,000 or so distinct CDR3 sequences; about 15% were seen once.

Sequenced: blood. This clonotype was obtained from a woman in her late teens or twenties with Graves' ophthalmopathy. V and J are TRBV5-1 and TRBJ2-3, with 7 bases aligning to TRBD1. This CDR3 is CASSLGDSYTDTQYF. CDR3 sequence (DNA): TGCGCCAGCAGCTTGGGGGACAGCTACACAGATACGCAGTATTTT.